This record concerns one T cell receptor (beta chain) sequence. Antigen specificity is unknown. The entry originates in a study of T cell clones after liver transplantation. Only in-frame clones appear in the TCRdb table, and some are missing; sequencing was by immunoSEQ multiplex PCR. In the table there are about 60,000 clones, 71% of which are singletons. General observations from the study: Graft donor-reactive T cells may have migrated into the graft rather than being deleted.

The CDR3 totals 16 residues. Germline values: CDR1 MDHEN, CDR2 SYDVKM. The V segment lost 5 bases and the J segment 4 bases; nucleotides outside the gene matches: 6. The rearrangement uses TRBV28 and TRBJ2-6; 9 bases fit TRBD1. The sample was CD4+ T cells from blood, taken before liver transplant. The receptor was derived from a human donor who received a liver transplant. The CDR3 sequence is CASSVQGAQGANVLTF. The CDR3 bases are TGTGCCAGCAGTGTACAGGGGGCGCAAGGGGCCAACGTCCTGACTTTC.